The 18 T cell receptor beta chains reported below all come from one sample, sequenced in a study of blood T cell repertoires in COVID-19. Sequenced by immunoSEQ multiplex PCR; TCRdb stores in-frame clones only, minus some. This sample yields a few hundred thousand clones, of which approximately 87% are seen a single time; less than 3.5% belongs to the top ten. The sequencing input was peripheral blood. All receptors derive from a woman in her twenties or thirties with COVID-19, enrolled during active disease.

The V and J genes are TRBV5-1 and TRBJ2-7; a possible D gene is TRBD1 (6 bases). Germline-derived CDR1 and CDR2 are SGHRS and YFSETQ. V was trimmed by 2 bases and J by 4 bases, leaving 13 bases between them. The CDR3 has 14 amino acids. CDR3 sequence: CASSFQGNRYEQYF. The CDR3 DNA sequence: TGCGCCAGCAGCTTCCAGGGGAATAGGTACGAGCAGTACTTC.

The CDR3 coding sequence is TGCAGCGTTGTGGGTCAGCGAGACGAGCAGTACTTC. Its protein is CSVVGQRDEQYF. V usage is TRBV29-1 and J usage is TRBJ2-7; D remains unclear. The CDR3 length is 12 residues. The V end was cut by 4 bases, the J end by 5 bases, with 12 bases between. Germline V gene sequence: CDR1 SQVTM, CDR2 ANQGSEA.

The genes are TRBV25-1 and TRBJ2-2, with 7 bases identical to TRBD1. Germline V gene data show CDR1 as MGHDK and CDR2 as SYGVNS. The CDR3 consists of 17 residues. Trimming took 0 bases from V and 3 from J; bases not matched to a gene: 7. This CDR3 is CASSEYRGGRDTGELFF. CDR3 sequence (DNA): TGTGCCAGCAGTGAATATAGAGGGGGCAGGGACACCGGGGAGCTGTTTTTT.

This chain's CDR3 is CASSFERGGRQNGNTIYF. In nucleotides, the CDR3 is TGTGCCAGCAGCTTTGAAAGAGGAGGCAGACAAAACGGAAACACCATATATTTT. The chain combines TRBV11-3 with TRBJ1-3; D gene uncertain. The CDR3 contains 18 residues. Looked up from germline, CDR1 is SGHNT and CDR2 is YENEEA. Trimming pared 3 bases from V and 4 bases from J, leaving 22 bases between.

The chain is built from TRBV28 and TRBJ1-5, with D possibly matching TRBD1 (5 bases). This CDR3 region has 15 residues. Germline lookup yields CDR1 MDHEN and CDR2 SYDVKM. V lost 0 bases to trimming and J lost 0 bases, with 6 bases between them. The CDR3 loop is CASSLWTDSNQPQHF. The CDR3 DNA reads as TGTGCCAGCAGTTTATGGACAGATAGCAATCAGCCCCAGCATTTT.

The chain links TRBV27 to TRBJ2-1, with a tentative D call TRBD1 (5 bases). CDR3 length: 14 amino acids. Trimming took off 5 bases at V and 6 bases at J, with 14 bases between the two ends. From germline, CDR1 is MNHEY and CDR2 SMNVEV (reference sequence). In DNA form, the CDR3 reads TGTGCCAGCAGTCTACAACATAGGGGCAATGAGCAGTTCTTC. As protein: CASSLQHRGNEQFF.

This clone was detected a few times. The V call is TRBV9, the J call TRBJ2-5, with D perhaps TRBD1 (6 bases). From germline, CDR1 is SGDLS and CDR2 YYNGEE. The CDR3 runs to 14 residues. V lost 0 bases, J lost 7 bases, and 13 bases lay in between. This CDR3 is CASSVATGSGTQYF. The CDR3 DNA sequence: TGTGCCAGCAGCGTAGCTACAGGGTCTGGGACCCAGTACTTC. Complete variable domain (other parts from reference TRBV9 and TRBJ2-5): DSGVTQTPKHLITATGQRVTLRCSPRSGDLSVYWYQQSLDQGLQFLIQYYNGEERAKGNILERFSAQQFPDLHSELNLSSLELGDSALYFCASSVATGSGTQYFGPGTRLLVL.

V is TRBV4-2 and J is TRBJ2-1; 8 nucleotides match TRBD1. CDR1 and CDR2 from the germline V gene are LGHNA and YNFKEQ. Trimming took 0 bases from V and 8 from J; bases not matched to a gene: 9. There are 16 residues in the CDR3. CDR3 bases: TGTGCCAGCAGCCAAGATATCGGACAGGGAGTTCATGAGCAGTTCTTC. Amino acids: CASSQDIGQGVHEQFF.

This chain connects TRBV5-4 to TRBJ2-1; D might be TRBD2 (6 bases). Germline V gives CDR1 SGHNT, CDR2 YYREEE (reference sequence). Between the trimmed V and J ends, which lost 2 bases and 7 bases, there was a span of 19 bases. The CDR3 has 16 amino acids. CDR3 residues: CASSFGGPSISNEQFF. The CDR3 nucleotides are TGTGCCAGCAGCTTCGGGGGACCGTCCATATCTAATGAGCAGTTCTTC.

The chain employs TRBV9 and TRBJ2-7; D is possibly TRBD2 (6 bases). Looked up from germline, CDR1 is SGDLS and CDR2 is YYNGEE. This CDR3 spans 14 amino acids. V lost 0 bases and J 3 bases, leaving 10 bases between the germline ends. CDR3 DNA sequence: TGTGCCAGCAGCGTAGGGGACGGGAGCTACGAGCAGTACTTC. It translates to CASSVGDGSYEQYF.

V and J are TRBV7-8 and TRBJ1-1; 9 nucleotides align to TRBD1. The length of the CDR3 is 15 residues. Per the germline V gene, CDR1 is SGHVS and CDR2 is FQNEAQ. J gave up 4 bases and V 3 bases, and 6 bases lay outside the gene matches. This CDR3 reads CASSFGQGRGTEAFF. CDR3 nucleotides: TGTGCCAGCAGCTTTGGACAGGGGAGGGGCACTGAAGCTTTCTTT.

The CDR3 protein is CASSSVDTEAFF. Written as DNA, the CDR3 is TGTGCCAGCAGTTCGGTAGACACTGAAGCTTTCTTT. The rearrangement links TRBV3-1 (or the pseudogene TRBV3-2) to TRBJ1-1, with unresolved D. This CDR3 comprises 12 residues. Trimming removed 6 bases at V and 3 bases at J, with 8 bases between. In germline, CDR1 is LGHDT, CDR2 YNNKEL (reference sequence).

The rearrangement uses TRBV18 and TRBJ1-1, with D maybe TRBD1 (6 bases). The V and J ends lost 2 bases and 0 bases respectively, with 10 bases between them. This CDR3 region has 15 residues. Germline lookup yields CDR1 KGHSH and CDR2 LQKENI. CDR3 bases: TGTGCCAGCTCACCAACAGGGACCATGAACACTGAAGCTTTCTTT. This codes for CASSPTGTMNTEAFF.

The count of this clone is one. CDR3 region: CASSARRQARLNTEAFF. CDR3 nucleotides: TGTGCCAGCAGTGCCCGGAGACAGGCGCGGCTGAACACTGAAGCTTTCTTT. This chain joins TRBV27 and TRBJ1-1, with D possibly being TRBD1 (6 bases). The CDR3 covers 17 residues. V dropped 5 bases and J dropped 0 bases, with 19 bases sitting between them. Looked up from germline, CDR1 is MNHEY and CDR2 is SMNVEV (reference sequence).

V is TRBV19 and J is TRBJ1-6; D is possibly TRBD1 (5 bases). The V gene lost 3 bases and the J gene lost 0 bases, with 9 bases spanning the gap. Germline CDR1 is LNHDA and CDR2 is SQIVND (reference sequence). This CDR3 comprises 16 residues. DNA for the CDR3: TGTGCCAGTAGTATTCAGGGCGACTCCTATAATTCACCCCTCCACTTT. Translated: CASSIQGDSYNSPLHF.

For this clone: Sequence at one end of the junction differs from germline and may be a read error. The chain links TRBV27 to TRBJ1-4, with D maybe TRBD1 (5 bases). The CDR3 covers 17 residues. CDR1 and CDR2 from the germline V gene are MNHEY and SMNVEV (reference sequence). CDR3 nucleotides: TGTGCCAGCAGTCTATCAAGGACACGTCGGGTTAATGAAAAACTGTTTTTT. Its protein product is CASSLSRTRRVNEKLFF.

This sequence joins TRBV5-5 and TRBJ1-1, with a weak D call TRBD1 (6 bases). Trimming cost V 4 bases and J 0 bases, with 13 bases left between them. CDR3 size: 15 residues. Germline V gene lookup returns CDR1 SGHKS and CDR2 YYEKEE (reference sequence). The CDR3, as DNA: TGTGCCAGCAGCCCTTTGACAGGTATGAACACTGAAGCTTTCTTT. The encoded protein is CASSPLTGMNTEAFF.

This clone was recorded once. V and J are TRBV9 and TRBJ1-2, with 9 bases aligning to TRBD1. Germline assignment: CDR1 SGDLS and CDR2 YYNGEE. Trimming took 7 bases from V and 6 from J; bases not matched to a gene: 1. The CDR3 covers 11 residues. CDR3 in DNA: TGTGCCAGCCGGACAGGGGATGGCTACACCTTC. Its translation: CASRTGDGYTF.